This T cell receptor beta chain was recovered during a study of shared clonotypes between healthy human individuals. The overall study: The donor group consisted of two women and three men, aged 18 to 49.

Trimming took off 4 bases at V and 4 bases at J, with 11 bases between the two ends. Germline V gives CDR1 SGHNT, CDR2 YYREEE (reference sequence). The CDR3 contains 13 residues. Sequencing used immunoSEQ multiplex PCR; TCRdb keeps in-frame clones, though not all of them. The sample yields 1 million to 1.2 million clones, around 77% seen once. V is TRBV5-4 and J is TRBJ1-1; D is unresolved. This TCR derives from a man between 18 and 35 years old in good health. Some clones in this sample may be carry-over from other donors' samples. Sequenced: memory CD4+ T cells from PBMCs. Noted subset: CD45RA-negative fraction. CDR3 bases: TGTGCCAGCAGCCCGGACTTAGTCACTGAAGCTTTCTTT. Translated: CASSPDLVTEAFF.